This passage covers 6 T cell receptor beta chains from one sample sequenced in a study of blood T cell repertoires in COVID-19. Sequenced by immunoSEQ multiplex PCR; TCRdb stores in-frame clones only, minus some. This sample has 150,000 to 200,000 clones, with around nine tenths found just once. Sequencing was performed on PBMCs or T cells enriched from blood (not recorded which). The receptors originated from a woman younger than 35 who had recovered from COVID-19.

The V gene is TRBV27, the J gene TRBJ2-7; D might be TRBD1 (6 bases). The germline gives CDR1 MNHEY, CDR2 SMNVEV (reference sequence). CDR3 length: 12 amino acids. Trimming removed 5 bases from V and 6 bases from J, with 11 bases in between. CDR3 region: CASSQAGAEQYF. CDR3 DNA sequence: TGTGCCAGCAGTCAGGCAGGGGCCGAGCAGTACTTC.

The chain links TRBV4-1 to TRBJ2-2; D may be TRBD1 (7 bases). Deletions cut 0 bases from V and 1 base from J, with 12 bases between. The CDR3 has 17 residues. The germline V gene has CDR1 MGHRA and CDR2 YSYEKL. CDR3 in amino acids: CASSQDSGGRNTGELFF. CDR3 DNA: TGCGCCAGCAGCCAAGATTCAGGGGGGAGGAACACCGGGGAGCTGTTTTTT.

The gene calls are TRBV10-3 and TRBJ2-7; 9 positions agree with TRBD2. V lost 0 bases and J lost 3; bases outside the gene matches: 0. The CDR3 consists of 14 residues. Germline V CDR1 and CDR2: ENHRY, SYGVKD. DNA of the CDR3: TGTGCCATCAGTGAGTCTAGCGGGAGCTACGAGCAGTACTTC. Amino acid sequence: CAISESSGSYEQYF.

This rearrangement joins TRBV4-1 to TRBJ2-1, with 8 bases aligning to TRBD2. From germline, CDR1 is MGHRA and CDR2 YSYEKL. CDR3 size: 13 residues. V shed 2 bases, J shed 8 bases, and the junction held 2 bases outside the gene matches. DNA of the CDR3: TGCGCCAGCAGCCAATCGACTAGCGATGAGCAGTTCTTC. It specifies CASSQSTSDEQFF.

The gene calls are TRBV5-1 and TRBJ2-3, with D hard to call. Germline CDR1 SGHRS, CDR2 YFSETQ. The CDR3 totals 15 residues. Trimming took 5 bases from V and 3 from J, leaving 16 bases between them. CDR3 DNA sequence: TGCGCCAGCAGAGGCGGCCTTACTCAGACAGATACGCAGTATTTT. It translates to CASRGGLTQTDTQYF.

V is TRBV2 and J is TRBJ2-1; 12 bases align to TRBD2. J gave up 1 base and V 7 bases, and 5 bases lay outside the gene matches. CDR1 and CDR2 (germline): SNHLY, FYNNEI. This CDR3 is 16 amino acids long. CDR3 nucleotide sequence: TGTGCCAGCAAGGAACTAGCGGGAGGATCCTACAATGAGCAGTTCTTC. This translates into CASKELAGGSYNEQFF.